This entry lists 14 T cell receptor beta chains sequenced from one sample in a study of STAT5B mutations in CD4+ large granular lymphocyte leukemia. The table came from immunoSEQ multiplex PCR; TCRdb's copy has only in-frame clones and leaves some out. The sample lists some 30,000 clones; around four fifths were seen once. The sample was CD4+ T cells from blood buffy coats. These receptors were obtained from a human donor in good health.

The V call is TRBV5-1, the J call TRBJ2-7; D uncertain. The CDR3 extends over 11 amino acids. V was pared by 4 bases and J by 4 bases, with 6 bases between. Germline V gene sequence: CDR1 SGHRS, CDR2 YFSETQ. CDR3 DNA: TGCGCCAGCAGCCAGGAATACGAGCAGTACTTC. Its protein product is CASSQEYEQYF.

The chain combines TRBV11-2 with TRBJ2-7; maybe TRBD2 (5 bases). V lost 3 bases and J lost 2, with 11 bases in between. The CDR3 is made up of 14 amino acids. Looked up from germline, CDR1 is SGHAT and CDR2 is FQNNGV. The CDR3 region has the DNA TGTGCCAGCAGCTTCGGGGTGGGGACCTACGAGCAGTACTTC. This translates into CASSFGVGTYEQYF.

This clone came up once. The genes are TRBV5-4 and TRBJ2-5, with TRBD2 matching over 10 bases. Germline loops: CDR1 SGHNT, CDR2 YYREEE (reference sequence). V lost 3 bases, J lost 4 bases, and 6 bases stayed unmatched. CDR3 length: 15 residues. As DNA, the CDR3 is TGTGCCAGCAGCTCGACTAGCGGGCTGCTAGAGACCCAGTACTTC. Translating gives CASSSTSGLLETQYF.

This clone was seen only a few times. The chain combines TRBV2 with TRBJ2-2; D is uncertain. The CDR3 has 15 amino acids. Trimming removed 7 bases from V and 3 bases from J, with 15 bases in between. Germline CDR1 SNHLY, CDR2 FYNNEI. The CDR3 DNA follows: TGTGCCAGCAAACCTGTAGTAGCAGACACCGGGGAGCTGTTTTTT. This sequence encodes CASKPVVADTGELFF.

CDR3 nucleotides: TGCAGCGTTTTTAACCAGGGGGCAGTGGGTGGCTACACCTTC. Its protein product is CSVFNQGAVGGYTF. V usage is TRBV29-1 and J usage is TRBJ1-2; 8 bases agree with TRBD1. Germline assignment: CDR1 SQVTM and CDR2 ANQGSEA. J gave up 7 bases and V 5 bases, and 12 bases lay outside the gene matches. This CDR3 spans 14 amino acids. Together with reference TRBV29-1 and TRBJ1-2, the CDR3 gives the full variable domain: SAVISQKPSRDICQRGTSLTIQCQVDSQVTMMFWYRQQPGQSLTLIATANQGSEATYESGFVIDKFPISRPNLTFSTLTVSNMSPEDSSIYLCSVFNQGAVGGYTFGSGTRLTVV.

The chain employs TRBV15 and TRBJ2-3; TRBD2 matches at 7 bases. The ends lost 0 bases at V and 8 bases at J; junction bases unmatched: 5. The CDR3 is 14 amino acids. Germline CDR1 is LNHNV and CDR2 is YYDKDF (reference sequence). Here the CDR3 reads CATSRDMGGGTQYF. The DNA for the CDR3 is TGTGCCACCAGCAGAGATATGGGCGGGGGTACGCAGTATTTT.

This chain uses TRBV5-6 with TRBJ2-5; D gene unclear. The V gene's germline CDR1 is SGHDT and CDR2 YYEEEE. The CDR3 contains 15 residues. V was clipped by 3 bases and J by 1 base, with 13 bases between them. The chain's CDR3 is CASSSGPSGQETQYF. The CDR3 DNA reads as TGTGCCAGCAGCTCCGGACCCTCAGGCCAAGAGACCCAGTACTTC.

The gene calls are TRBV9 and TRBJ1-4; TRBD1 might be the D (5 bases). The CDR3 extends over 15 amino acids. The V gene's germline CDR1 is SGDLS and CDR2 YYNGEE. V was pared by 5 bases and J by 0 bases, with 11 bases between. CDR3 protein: CASRPTGATNEKLFF. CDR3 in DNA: TGTGCCAGCAGACCAACAGGCGCAACTAATGAAAAACTGTTTTTT.

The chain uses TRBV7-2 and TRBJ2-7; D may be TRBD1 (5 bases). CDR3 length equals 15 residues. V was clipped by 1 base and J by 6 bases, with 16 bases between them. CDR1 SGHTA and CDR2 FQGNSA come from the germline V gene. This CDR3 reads CASSLVFGAESEQYF. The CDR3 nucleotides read TGTGCCAGCAGCTTAGTTTTTGGGGCGGAGAGCGAGCAGTACTTC. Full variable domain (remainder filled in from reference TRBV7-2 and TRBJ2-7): GAGVSQSPSNKVTEKGKDVELRCDPISGHTALYWYRQSLGQGLEFLIYFQGNSAPDKSGLPSDRFSAERTGGSVSTLTIQRTQQEDSAVYLCASSLVFGAESEQYFGPGTRLTVT.

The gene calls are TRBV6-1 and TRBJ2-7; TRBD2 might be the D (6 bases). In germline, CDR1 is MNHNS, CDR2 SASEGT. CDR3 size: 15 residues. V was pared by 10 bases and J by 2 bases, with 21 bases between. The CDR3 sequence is CAIRLIPGDAYEQYF. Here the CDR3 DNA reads TGTGCCATACGTCTGATCCCGGGGGATGCCTACGAGCAGTACTTC.

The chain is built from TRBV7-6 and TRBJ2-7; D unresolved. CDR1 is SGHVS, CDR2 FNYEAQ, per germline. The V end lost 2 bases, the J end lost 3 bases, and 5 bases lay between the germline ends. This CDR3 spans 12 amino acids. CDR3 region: CASSLLGYEQYF. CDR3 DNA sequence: TGTGCCAGCAGCTTACTAGGCTACGAGCAGTACTTC.

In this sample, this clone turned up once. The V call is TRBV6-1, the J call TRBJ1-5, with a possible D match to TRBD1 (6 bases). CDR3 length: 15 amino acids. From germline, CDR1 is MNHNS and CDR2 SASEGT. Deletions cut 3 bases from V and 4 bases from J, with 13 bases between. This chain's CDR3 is CASSEYRVTNQPQHF. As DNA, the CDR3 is TGTGCCAGCAGTGAGTACAGGGTTACGAATCAGCCCCAGCATTTT.

CDR3 DNA sequence: TGTGCCATCAGTTCCAGGGAGCGGGACACAGATACGCAGTATTTT. This translates into CAISSRERDTDTQYF. The chain uses TRBV10-3 and TRBJ2-3; 7 nucleotides match TRBD2. The trim removed 5 bases at V and 2 bases at J, leaving 7 bases unmatched. Germline V gene lookup returns CDR1 ENHRY and CDR2 SYGVKD. The CDR3 has 15 residues.

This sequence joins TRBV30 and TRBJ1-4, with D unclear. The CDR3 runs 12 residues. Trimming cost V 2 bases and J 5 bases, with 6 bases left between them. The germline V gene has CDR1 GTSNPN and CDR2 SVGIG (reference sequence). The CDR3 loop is CAWSPANEKLFF. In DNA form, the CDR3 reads TGTGCCTGGAGTCCCGCAAATGAAAAACTGTTTTTT.